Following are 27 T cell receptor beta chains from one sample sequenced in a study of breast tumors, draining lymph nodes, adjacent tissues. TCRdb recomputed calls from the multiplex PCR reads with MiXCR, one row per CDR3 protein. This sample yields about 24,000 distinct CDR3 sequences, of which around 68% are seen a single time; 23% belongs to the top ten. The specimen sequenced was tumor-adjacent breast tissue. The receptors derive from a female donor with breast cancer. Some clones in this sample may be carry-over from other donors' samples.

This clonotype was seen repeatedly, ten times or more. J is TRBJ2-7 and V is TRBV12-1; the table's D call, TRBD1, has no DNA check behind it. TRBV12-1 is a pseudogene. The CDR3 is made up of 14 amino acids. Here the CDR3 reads CASSFHRAYYEQYF. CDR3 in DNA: TGTGCCAGCAGCTTTCACAGGGCTTACTACGAGCAGTACTTC.

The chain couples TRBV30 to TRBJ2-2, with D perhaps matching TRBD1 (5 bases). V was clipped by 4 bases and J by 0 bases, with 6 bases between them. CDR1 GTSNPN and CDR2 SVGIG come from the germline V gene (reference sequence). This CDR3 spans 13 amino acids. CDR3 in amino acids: CAWTGSNTGELFF. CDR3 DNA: TGTGCCTGGACAGGGTCGAACACCGGGGAGCTGTTTTTT.

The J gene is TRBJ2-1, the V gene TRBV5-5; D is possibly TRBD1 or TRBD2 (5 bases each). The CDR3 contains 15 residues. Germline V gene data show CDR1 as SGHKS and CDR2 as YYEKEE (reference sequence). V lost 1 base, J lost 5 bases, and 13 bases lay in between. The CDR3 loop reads CASSLPQVGDNEQFF. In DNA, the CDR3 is TGTGCCAGCAGCTTGCCCCAGGTGGGGGACAATGAGCAGTTCTTC.

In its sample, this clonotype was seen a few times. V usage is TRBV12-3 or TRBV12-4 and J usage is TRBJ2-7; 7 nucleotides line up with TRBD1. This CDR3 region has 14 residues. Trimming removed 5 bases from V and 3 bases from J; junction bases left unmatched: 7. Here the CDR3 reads CASSRTGSNYEQYF. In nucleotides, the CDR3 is TGTGCCAGCAGTCGGACAGGTTCGAACTACGAGCAGTACTTC.

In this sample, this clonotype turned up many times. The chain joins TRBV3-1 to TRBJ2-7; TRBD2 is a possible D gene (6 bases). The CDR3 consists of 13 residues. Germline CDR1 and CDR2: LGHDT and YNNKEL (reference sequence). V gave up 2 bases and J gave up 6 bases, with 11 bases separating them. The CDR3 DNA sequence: TGTGCCAGCAGCCAAAGGACTACCATCGAGCAGTACTTC. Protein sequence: CASSQRTTIEQYF.

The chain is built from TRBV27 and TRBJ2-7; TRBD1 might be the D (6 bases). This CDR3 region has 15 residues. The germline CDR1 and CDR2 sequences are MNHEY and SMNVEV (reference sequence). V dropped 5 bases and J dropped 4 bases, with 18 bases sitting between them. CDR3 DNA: TGTGCCAGCAGTGCAATGGCAGGGGAAGGTTACGAGCAGTACTTC. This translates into CASSAMAGEGYEQYF.

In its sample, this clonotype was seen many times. CDR3 sequence reads: CASSLAGGVQQETQYF. The CDR3 DNA follows: TGCGCCAGCAGCTTGGCGGGGGGGGTCCAACAAGAGACCCAGTACTTC. The chain links TRBV5-1 to TRBJ2-5; 8 bases agree with TRBD2. Germline V CDR1 and CDR2: SGHRS, YFSETQ. CDR3 length equals 16 residues. After removal of 0 bases from V and 2 bases from J, the junction contained 6 bases not matched to a gene.

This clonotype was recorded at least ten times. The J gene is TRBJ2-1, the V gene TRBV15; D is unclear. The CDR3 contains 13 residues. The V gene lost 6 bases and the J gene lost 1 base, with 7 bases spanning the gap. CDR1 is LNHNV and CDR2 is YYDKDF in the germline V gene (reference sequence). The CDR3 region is CATRSISYNEQFF. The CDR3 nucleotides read TGTGCCACCAGGTCCATTTCCTACAATGAGCAGTTCTTC.

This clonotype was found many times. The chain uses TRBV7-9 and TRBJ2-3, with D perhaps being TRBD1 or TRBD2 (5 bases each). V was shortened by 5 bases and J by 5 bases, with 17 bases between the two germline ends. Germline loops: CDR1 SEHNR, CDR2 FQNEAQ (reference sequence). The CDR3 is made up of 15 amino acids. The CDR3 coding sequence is TGTGCCAGCAGCCCCGGCCCGGGAAGGGGAGATACGCAGTATTTT. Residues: CASSPGPGRGDTQYF.

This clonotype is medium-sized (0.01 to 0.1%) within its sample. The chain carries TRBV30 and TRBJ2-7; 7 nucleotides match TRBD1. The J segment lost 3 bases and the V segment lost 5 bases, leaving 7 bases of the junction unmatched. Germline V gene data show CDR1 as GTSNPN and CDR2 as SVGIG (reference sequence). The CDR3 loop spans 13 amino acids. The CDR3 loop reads CAWPTGNGYEQYF. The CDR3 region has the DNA TGTGCCTGGCCGACAGGGAATGGCTACGAGCAGTACTTC.

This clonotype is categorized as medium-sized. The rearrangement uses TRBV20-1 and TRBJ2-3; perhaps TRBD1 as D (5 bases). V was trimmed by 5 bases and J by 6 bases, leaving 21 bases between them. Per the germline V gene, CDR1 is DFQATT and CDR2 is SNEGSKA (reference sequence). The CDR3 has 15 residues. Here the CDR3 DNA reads TGCAGTGCTGCGGACACAGCGAAGGTTGAGGATACGCAGTATTTT. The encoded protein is CSAADTAKVEDTQYF.

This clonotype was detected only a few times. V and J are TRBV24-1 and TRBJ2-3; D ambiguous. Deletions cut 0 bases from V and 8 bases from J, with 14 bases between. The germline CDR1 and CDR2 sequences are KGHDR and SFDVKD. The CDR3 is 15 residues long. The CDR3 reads CATSDLPGRRGTQYF. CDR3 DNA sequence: TGTGCCACCAGTGATTTGCCTGGACGGCGTGGTACGCAGTATTTT.

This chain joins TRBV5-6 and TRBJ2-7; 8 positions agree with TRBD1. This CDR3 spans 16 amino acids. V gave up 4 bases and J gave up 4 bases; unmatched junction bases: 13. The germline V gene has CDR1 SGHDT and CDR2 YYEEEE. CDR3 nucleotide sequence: TGTGCCAGCAGCAGCCGGACAGGGACCCCACTATACGAGCAGTACTTC. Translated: CASSSRTGTPLYEQYF.

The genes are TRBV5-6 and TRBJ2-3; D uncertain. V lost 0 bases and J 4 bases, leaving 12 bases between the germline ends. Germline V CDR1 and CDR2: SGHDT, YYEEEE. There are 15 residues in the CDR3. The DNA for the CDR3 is TGTGCCAGCAGCTTGGAGGTTCTAGTTCCAGATACGCAGTATTTT. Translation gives CASSLEVLVPDTQYF.

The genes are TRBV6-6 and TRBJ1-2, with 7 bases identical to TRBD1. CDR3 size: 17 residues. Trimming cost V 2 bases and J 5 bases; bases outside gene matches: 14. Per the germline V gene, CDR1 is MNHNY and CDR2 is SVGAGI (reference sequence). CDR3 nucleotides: TGTGCCAGCAGTTACGAGGGACAGCGGCGTGAGAGGTATGGCTACACCTTC. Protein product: CASSYEGQRRERYGYTF.

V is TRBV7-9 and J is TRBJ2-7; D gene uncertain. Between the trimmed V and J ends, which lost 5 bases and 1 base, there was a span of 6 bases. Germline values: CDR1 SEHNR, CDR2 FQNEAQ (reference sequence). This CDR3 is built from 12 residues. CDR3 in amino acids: CASSGVSYEQYF. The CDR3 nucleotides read TGTGCCAGCAGCGGGGTTTCCTACGAGCAGTACTTC.

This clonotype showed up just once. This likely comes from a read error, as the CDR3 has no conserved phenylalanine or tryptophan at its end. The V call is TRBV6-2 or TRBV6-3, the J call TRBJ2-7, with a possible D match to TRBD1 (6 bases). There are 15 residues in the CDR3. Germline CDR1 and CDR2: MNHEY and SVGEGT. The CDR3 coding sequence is TGTGCCGGCAGCTCGGGAAGGGACAACACCTACGAGCAGTACCTC. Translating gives CAGSSGRDNTYEQYL.

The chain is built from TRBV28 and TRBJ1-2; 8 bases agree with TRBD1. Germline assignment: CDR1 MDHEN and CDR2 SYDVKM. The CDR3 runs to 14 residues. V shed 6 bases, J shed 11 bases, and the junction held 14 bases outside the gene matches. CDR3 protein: CASSAQNDRGWYTF. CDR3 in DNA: TGTGCCAGCAGCGCGCAGAACGACAGGGGATGGTACACCTTC.

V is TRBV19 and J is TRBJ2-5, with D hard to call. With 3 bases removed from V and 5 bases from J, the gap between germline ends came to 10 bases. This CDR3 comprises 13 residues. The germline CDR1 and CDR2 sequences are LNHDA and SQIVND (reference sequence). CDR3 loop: CASSIGSRETQYF. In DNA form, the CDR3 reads TGTGCCAGTAGTATTGGTAGCCGGGAGACCCAGTACTTC.

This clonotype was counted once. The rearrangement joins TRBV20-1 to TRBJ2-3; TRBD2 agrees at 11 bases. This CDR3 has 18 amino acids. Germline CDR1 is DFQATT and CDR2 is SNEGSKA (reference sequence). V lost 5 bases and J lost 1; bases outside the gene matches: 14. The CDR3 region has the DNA TGCAGTGCTCTTAAAGCACTAGCGGGAGAAGGGCGCACAGATACGCAGTATTTT. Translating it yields CSALKALAGEGRTDTQYF.

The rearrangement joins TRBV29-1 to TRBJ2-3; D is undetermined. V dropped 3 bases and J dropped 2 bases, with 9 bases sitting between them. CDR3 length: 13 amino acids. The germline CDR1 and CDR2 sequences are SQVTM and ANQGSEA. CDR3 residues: CSVDGLTTDTQYF. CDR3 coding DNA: TGCAGCGTTGACGGGCTTACCACAGATACGCAGTATTTT.

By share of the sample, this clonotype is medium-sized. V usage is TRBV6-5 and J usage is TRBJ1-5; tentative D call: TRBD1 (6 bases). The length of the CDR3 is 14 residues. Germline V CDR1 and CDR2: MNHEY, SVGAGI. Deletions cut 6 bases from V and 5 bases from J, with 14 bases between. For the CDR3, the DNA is TGTGCCAGCAGATCGGGGGCGGGTTATCAGCCCCAGCATTTT. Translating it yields CASRSGAGYQPQHF.

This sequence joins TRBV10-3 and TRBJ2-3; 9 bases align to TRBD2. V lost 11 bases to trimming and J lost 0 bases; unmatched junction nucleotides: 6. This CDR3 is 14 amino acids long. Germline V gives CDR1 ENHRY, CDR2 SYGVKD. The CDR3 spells CASRLAESTDTQYF. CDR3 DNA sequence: TGTGCCTCCCGACTAGCGGAAAGCACAGATACGCAGTATTTT.

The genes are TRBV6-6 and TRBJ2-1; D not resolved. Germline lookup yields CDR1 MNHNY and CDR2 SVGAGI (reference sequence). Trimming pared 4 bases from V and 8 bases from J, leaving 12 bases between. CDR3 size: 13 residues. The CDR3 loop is CASSLDGTHEQFF. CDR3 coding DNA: TGTGCCAGCAGTTTGGACGGCACACATGAGCAGTTCTTC.

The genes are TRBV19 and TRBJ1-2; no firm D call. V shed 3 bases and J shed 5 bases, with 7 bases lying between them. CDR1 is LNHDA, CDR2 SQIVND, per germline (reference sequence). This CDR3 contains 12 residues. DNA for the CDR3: TGTGCCAGTAGTATTCCTCCTTATGGCTACACCTTC. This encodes CASSIPPYGYTF.

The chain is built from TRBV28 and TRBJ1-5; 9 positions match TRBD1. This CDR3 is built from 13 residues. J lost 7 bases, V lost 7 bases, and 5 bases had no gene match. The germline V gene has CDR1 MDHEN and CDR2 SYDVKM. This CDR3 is CASMDRGRQPQHF. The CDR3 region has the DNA TGTGCCAGCATGGACAGGGGAAGACAGCCCCAGCATTTT.

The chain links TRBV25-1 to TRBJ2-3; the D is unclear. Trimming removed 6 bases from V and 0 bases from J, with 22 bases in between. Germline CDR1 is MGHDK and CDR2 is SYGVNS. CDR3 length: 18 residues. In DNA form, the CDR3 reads TGTGCCAGCAGCTCCCAGAGACGAGAAAACCCTAGCACAGATACGCAGTATTTT. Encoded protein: CASSSQRRENPSTDTQYF.